The 19 T cell receptor beta chains below were found in one sample sequenced in a study of T cells in Graves' hyperthyroidism and ophthalmopathy (dated by TCRdb to between 2018 and 2020). Library method: multiplex PCR. The run used an Illumina HiSeq 2000. The TCR beta CDR3 regions were amplified from RNA transcripts. The TCR CDR3 was subjected to a first round of RT-PCR using the HTBI primer set and the Qiagen OneStep RT-PCR kit. TCRdb trimmed the raw reads at Q25, called clones with MiXCR and kept productive beta chains. Records with the same CDR3 protein are collapsed into one entry carrying the most frequent genes and DNA. The sample data list roughly 570,000 distinct CDR3 sequences, and 15% to 18% of these were observed just once. The ten largest clones represent approximately 7.4% of the sample. Sequenced sample: blood. The receptor source for this set is a woman aged 25 to 39 with Graves' hyperthyroidism.

Notes on this clonotype: The junction departs from germline at one end; a sequencing error may be responsible. J is TRBJ2-1 and V is TRBV5-1, with TRBD2 matching over 11 bases. Looked up from germline, CDR1 is SGHRS and CDR2 is YFSETQ. The CDR3 loop spans 15 amino acids. The CDR3 region has the DNA TGTGCCAGCAGTTCCGGGACTAGCGGCGCCCGGGAGCAGTTCTTC. Its protein product is CASSSGTSGAREQFF.

V and J are TRBV6-1 and TRBJ1-1; D unresolved. The CDR3 sequence is 11 residues long. Germline V lookup: CDR1 MNHNS, CDR2 SASEGT. The V end was cut by 0 bases, the J end by 8 bases, with 4 bases between. This CDR3 reads CASSEAVEAFF. The CDR3 coding sequence is TGTGCCAGCAGTGAAGCTGTCGAAGCTTTCTTT.

This clonotype was recorded a few times. A much larger clonotype is one base distant, so this may be a read error. The chain is built from TRBV18 and TRBJ1-1; maybe TRBD1 (5 bases). V was clipped by 4 bases and J by 3 bases, with 15 bases between them. CDR3 size: 15 residues. CDR1 and CDR2 from the germline V gene are KGHSH and LQKENI. CDR3 sequence: CASSLRDGRYTEAFF. The CDR3 DNA sequence: TGTGCCAGCTCACTTAGGGACGGCCGATACACTGAAGCTTTCTTT.

This chain links TRBV6-4 with TRBJ2-2; the D is unclear. Germline-derived CDR1 and CDR2 are MRHNA and SNTAGT. V lost 5 bases and J lost 0, with 10 bases in between. This CDR3 is built from 15 residues. The CDR3 sequence: CASSNSVANTGELFF. The CDR3, as DNA: TGTGCCAGCAGTAACAGTGTCGCGAACACCGGGGAGCTGTTTTTT.

This clonotype was recorded once. V and J are TRBV11-2 and TRBJ2-7; 9 bases align to TRBD2. After removal of 0 bases from V and 4 bases from J, the junction contained 13 bases not matched to a gene. The germline V gene encodes CDR1 SGHAT and CDR2 FQNNGV. The CDR3 runs 18 residues. The CDR3 DNA sequence: TGTGCCAGCAGCTTAGAGGCGGGAGGGCCCCAGGTCCTTTACGAGCAGTACTTC. Amino acid sequence: CASSLEAGGPQVLYEQYF.

This clonotype has a count of ten or more. The chain links TRBV20-1 to TRBJ1-6, with D perhaps TRBD1 (5 bases). The CDR3 has 13 amino acids. Germline V CDR1 and CDR2: DFQATT, SNEGSKA (reference sequence). The V and J ends lost 6 bases and 7 bases respectively, with 13 bases between them. The CDR3 protein is CSAPTRDNSPLHF. CDR3 nucleotides: TGCAGTGCACCGACACGGGACAATTCACCCCTCCACTTT.

A few counts support this clonotype. This sequence joins TRBV29-1 and TRBJ2-5; TRBD2 aligns across 7 bases. After removal of 3 bases from V and 4 bases from J, the junction contained 2 bases not matched to a gene. Germline V gene data show CDR1 as SQVTM and CDR2 as ANQGSEA. This CDR3 spans 12 amino acids. The CDR3 coding sequence is TGCAGCGTTGATTTAGCGGGAGAGACCCAGTACTTC. Encoded protein: CSVDLAGETQYF.

This clonotype showed up many times. The chain is built from TRBV12-3 or TRBV12-4 and TRBJ1-4, with D tentatively TRBD1 (5 bases). The V end lost 0 bases, the J end lost 8 bases, and 19 bases lay between the germline ends. This CDR3 is 17 amino acids long. The CDR3 region has the DNA TGTGCCAGCAGTTTAGCTTGGACCGGGACCAGTGGAGAAAAACTGTTTTTT. It is translated as CASSLAWTGTSGEKLFF.

This clonotype was found many times. The rearrangement joins TRBV11-2 to TRBJ2-2; D is unclear. This CDR3 spans 14 amino acids. V was cut by 2 bases and J by 6 bases, with 10 bases left in between. Germline values: CDR1 SGHAT, CDR2 FQNNGV. The CDR3 region has the DNA TGTGCCAGCAGCTTACTGCTGTCGGCCGGGGAGCTGTTTTTT. Translated, it gives CASSLLLSAGELFF.

V gene TRBV4-1 combines with J gene TRBJ2-7, with 9 bases fitting TRBD2. Losses at the gene ends were 1 base for V and 2 bases for J; bases not matched to a gene: 3. The CDR3 runs 15 residues. CDR1 and CDR2 from the germline V gene are MGHRA and YSYEKL. The CDR3 nucleotides are TGCGCCAGCAGCCAAGGGTCTAGCGGGACCTACGAGCAGTACTTC. This codes for CASSQGSSGTYEQYF.

This clonotype was detected many times. This sequence joins TRBV20-1 and TRBJ2-7, with 11 positions matching TRBD2. This CDR3 contains 15 residues. Germline V gene sequence: CDR1 DFQATT, CDR2 SNEGSKA (reference sequence). V lost 5 bases and J lost 7; bases outside the gene matches: 13. The CDR3 sequence is CSAHAGTSGGGEQYF. In nucleotides, the CDR3 is TGCAGTGCTCACGCCGGGACTAGCGGAGGGGGGGAGCAGTACTTC.

The chain combines TRBV4-3 with TRBJ2-7; TRBD2 matches at 9 bases. The CDR3 is made up of 16 amino acids. Germline lookup yields CDR1 LGHNA and CDR2 YSLEER. With 0 bases clipped from V and 2 bases from J, the junction kept 5 bases outside the gene matches. Written as DNA, the CDR3 is TGCGCCAGCAGCCAAGAGGCTAGCGGGGATACCTACGAGCAGTACTTC. It yields the protein CASSQEASGDTYEQYF.

This clonotype was recorded many times. This rearrangement joins TRBV5-1 to TRBJ1-1; D is undetermined. The germline V and J ends were trimmed by 0 bases and 1 base, with 10 bases remaining between them. Germline values: CDR1 SGHRS, CDR2 YFSETQ. This CDR3 has 15 amino acids. CDR3 sequence (DNA): TGCGCCAGCAGCTTGGAGATCGGGCAGAACACTGAAGCTTTCTTT. It codes for CASSLEIGQNTEAFF.

Ten or more counts support this clonotype. V and J are TRBV28 and TRBJ1-5, with D tentatively TRBD1 (5 bases). The CDR3 has 15 amino acids. V was trimmed by 5 bases and J by 3 bases, leaving 14 bases between them. The germline CDR1 and CDR2 sequences are MDHEN and SYDVKM. This CDR3 is CASSEMGGNNQPQHF. In nucleotides, the CDR3 is TGTGCCAGCAGTGAGATGGGGGGTAACAATCAGCCCCAGCATTTT. The full variable domain, with the rest looked up from reference TRBV28 and TRBJ1-5, is DVKVTQSSRYLVKRTGEKVFLECVQDMDHENMFWYRQDPGLGLRLIYFSYDVKMKEKGDIPEGYSVSREKKERFSLILESASTNQTSMYLCASSEMGGNNQPQHFGDGTRLSIL.

This chain joins TRBV6-5 and TRBJ2-2; no reliable D call. Between the trimmed V and J ends, which lost 1 base and 4 bases, there was a span of 7 bases. Germline CDR1 MNHEY, CDR2 SVGAGI. CDR3 length: 14 residues. CDR3 bases: TGTGCCAGCAGTTACTTTGGTGGCACCGGGGAGCTGTTTTTT. Encoded protein: CASSYFGGTGELFF.

The sample holds a few counts of this clonotype. J is TRBJ2-7 and V is TRBV7-9; TRBD1 matches 9 bases. This CDR3 has 17 residues. Per germline, CDR1 SEHNR and CDR2 FQNEAQ (reference sequence). The trim removed 5 bases at V and 4 bases at J, leaving 15 bases unmatched. CDR3 sequence reads: CASSDEGGGTGYYEQYF. Here the CDR3 DNA reads TGTGCCAGCAGCGACGAGGGGGGGGGGACAGGGTATTACGAGCAGTACTTC.

This clonotype was observed at least ten times. A much larger clone differs from this one at a single base, so this may be a read error. The rearrangement links TRBV28 to TRBJ2-7; 7 bases are shared with TRBD1. Germline trimming cut 3 bases from V and 5 bases from J; bases unmatched to any gene: 7. CDR1 is MDHEN, CDR2 SYDVKM, per germline. This CDR3 is built from 14 residues. CDR3 sequence reads: CASSFSGTEDEQYF. DNA of the CDR3: TGTGCCAGCAGTTTCTCCGGGACAGAGGACGAGCAGTACTTC.

At least ten counts were recorded for this clonotype. The chain links TRBV6-2 or TRBV6-3 to TRBJ2-2; 15 bases match TRBD2. The V and J ends lost 4 bases and 5 bases, in that order; junction bases with no gene match: 2. Germline V CDR1 and CDR2: MNHEY, SVGEGT. The CDR3 contains 16 residues. The CDR3: CASSSGLAGGTGELFF. CDR3 nucleotides: TGTGCCAGCAGTTCGGGACTAGCGGGAGGTACCGGGGAGCTGTTTTTT.

This clonotype appeared many times. The rearrangement uses TRBV27 and TRBJ1-1, with TRBD1 matching over 7 bases. The length of the CDR3 is 11 residues. The V and J ends lost 6 bases and 8 bases, in that order; junction bases with no gene match: 3. Germline-derived CDR1 and CDR2 are MNHEY and SMNVEV (reference sequence). The DNA for the CDR3 is TGTGCCAGCAGCCAGGGGGAGGAAGCTTTCTTT. This codes for CASSQGEEAFF.